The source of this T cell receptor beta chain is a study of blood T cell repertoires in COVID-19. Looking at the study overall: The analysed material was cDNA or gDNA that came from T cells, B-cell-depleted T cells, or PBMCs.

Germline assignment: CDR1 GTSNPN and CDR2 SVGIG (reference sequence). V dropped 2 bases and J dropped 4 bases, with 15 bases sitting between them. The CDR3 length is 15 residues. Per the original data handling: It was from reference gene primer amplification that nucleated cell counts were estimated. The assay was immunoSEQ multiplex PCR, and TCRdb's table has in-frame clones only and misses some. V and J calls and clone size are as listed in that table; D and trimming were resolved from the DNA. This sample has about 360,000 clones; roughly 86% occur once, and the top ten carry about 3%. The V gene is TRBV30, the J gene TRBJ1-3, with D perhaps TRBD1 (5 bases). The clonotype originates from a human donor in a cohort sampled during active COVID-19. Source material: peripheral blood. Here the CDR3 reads CAWSMGQAAGNTIYF. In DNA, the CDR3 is TGTGCCTGGAGTATGGGGCAGGCGGCAGGAAACACCATATATTTT.